These 26 T cell receptor beta chains were sequenced from one sample in a study of control samples from healthy donors and cancer patients. The method was immunoSEQ multiplex PCR; TCRdb's version includes in-frame clones alone and lacks a portion of them. The data show around 120,000 clones, with 87% seen just once and more than 6.5% held by the top ten. Source material: blood. These receptors were collected from a middle-aged man in good health.

This clone was picked up a small number of times. The rearrangement joins TRBV24-1 to TRBJ1-6, with D possibly being TRBD1 (5 bases). Trimming stripped 9 bases from V and 0 bases from J, with 20 bases between. The length of the CDR3 is 18 residues. Germline V gene lookup returns CDR1 KGHDR and CDR2 SFDVKD. The CDR3 coding sequence is TGTGCCACCGGAGAGAGGGTGGGGGGGAGCTCCTATAATTCACCCCTCCACTTT. This encodes CATGERVGGSSYNSPLHF.

V and J are TRBV18 and TRBJ2-1, with 9 bases fitting TRBD2. With V trimmed by 2 bases and J by 6 bases, 8 bases remained unmatched. The CDR3 extends over 16 amino acids. The germline V gene encodes CDR1 KGHSH and CDR2 LQKENI. The CDR3 nucleotides are TGTGCCAGCTCACCATTAAGCGGGGGGCACGTCAATGAGCAGTTCTTC. Its protein product is CASSPLSGGHVNEQFF.

The V gene is TRBV10-3, the J gene TRBJ1-6; possibly TRBD1 for D (6 bases). V was pared by 6 bases and J by 7 bases, with 7 bases between. CDR3 length: 12 residues. CDR1 is ENHRY and CDR2 is SYGVKD in the germline V gene. This chain's CDR3 is CAIRQGNSPLHF. CDR3 in DNA: TGTGCCATCAGACAGGGCAATTCACCCCTCCACTTT.

This clone was seen a single time. This rearrangement joins TRBV6-5 to TRBJ2-7, with 7 nucleotides matching TRBD1. Germline CDR1 MNHEY, CDR2 SVGAGI. CDR3 length equals 14 residues. The V and J ends lost 5 bases and 6 bases, in that order; junction bases with no gene match: 10. CDR3 nucleotide sequence: TGTGCCAGCAGTATCGGGACAGCTTCGCTCGAGCAGTACTTC. Its translation is CASSIGTASLEQYF.

This clone showed up just once. V and J are TRBV19 and TRBJ1-1; D is undetermined. This CDR3 comprises 15 residues. V lost 7 bases, J lost 1 base, and 16 bases lay in between. Germline assignment: CDR1 LNHDA and CDR2 SQIVND (reference sequence). The CDR3 nucleotides are TGTGCCAGTATGGAAAGGAGTACGGGGAACACTGAAGCTTTCTTT. Translation: CASMERSTGNTEAFF.

This clone is a singleton in its sample. The rearrangement joins TRBV5-6 to TRBJ2-2, with D uncertain. Germline-derived CDR1 and CDR2 are SGHDT and YYEEEE. The CDR3 consists of 14 residues. Between the trimmed V and J ends, which lost 6 bases and 0 bases, there was a span of 9 bases. Here the CDR3 DNA reads TGTGCCAGCACCTGGACGGCGAACACCGGGGAGCTGTTTTTT. It yields the protein CASTWTANTGELFF. Based on the CDR3 plus reference TRBV5-6 and TRBJ2-2, the full variable domain is DAGVTQSPTHLIKTRGQQVTLRCSPKSGHDTVSWYQQALGQGPQFIFQYYEEEERQRGNFPDRFSGHQFPNYSSELNVNALLLGDSALYLCASTWTANTGELFFGEGSRLTVL.

V and J are TRBV29-1 and TRBJ2-5, with 7 nucleotides matching TRBD1. CDR1 is SQVTM and CDR2 is ANQGSEA in the germline V gene. With V trimmed by 5 bases and J by 2 bases, 2 bases remained unmatched. The CDR3 is 12 residues long. The CDR3 here is CSVQGQQETQYF. The DNA for the CDR3 is TGCAGCGTTCAGGGACAGCAAGAGACCCAGTACTTC.

This clone was seen once. The chain is built from TRBV6-5 and TRBJ1-6; no definite D call. V lost 7 bases and J lost 4, with 8 bases in between. Germline loops: CDR1 MNHEY, CDR2 SVGAGI. The CDR3 spans 13 residues. CDR3 residues: CASTPGYNSPLHF. As DNA, the CDR3 is TGTGCCAGCACCCCGGGGTATAATTCACCCCTCCACTTT.

This clone was counted a single time. CDR3 coding DNA: TGTGCCTGGAGAAAGACAGGGCGTGTAGGGAACACCATATATTTT. Translation gives CAWRKTGRVGNTIYF. This sequence joins TRBV30 and TRBJ1-3; 7 bases agree with TRBD1. V was clipped by 3 bases and J by 7 bases; unmatched bases: 12. The germline CDR1 and CDR2 sequences are GTSNPN and SVGIG (reference sequence). This CDR3 is 15 amino acids long.

This sequence joins TRBV11-3 and TRBJ2-7, with a possible D match to TRBD2 (5 bases). Germline V gene sequence: CDR1 SGHNT, CDR2 YENEEA. Trimming stripped 5 bases from V and 2 bases from J, with 16 bases between. The CDR3 is 15 amino acids. The CDR3, as DNA: TGTGCCAGCAGCGGAGGACGTAGTCTACCCTACGAGCAGTACTTC. Translating gives CASSGGRSLPYEQYF.

This clone was found a few times. The chain is built from TRBV20-1 and TRBJ1-2; the D is unclear. The CDR3 loop spans 12 amino acids. The V gene lost 3 bases and the J gene lost 7 bases, with 12 bases spanning the gap. Per germline, CDR1 DFQATT and CDR2 SNEGSKA (reference sequence). CDR3 nucleotide sequence: TGCAGTGCTAGTGACACCTTCGGTGGCTACACCTTC. As protein: CSASDTFGGYTF.

The chain carries TRBV25-1 and TRBJ1-2; D is unclear. Between the trimmed V and J ends, which lost 2 bases and 3 bases, there was a span of 10 bases. The length of the CDR3 is 14 residues. Per the germline V gene, CDR1 is MGHDK and CDR2 is SYGVNS. CDR3 nucleotide sequence: TGTGCCAGCAGTGAAAGATCATCCTACTATGGCTACACCTTC. Translated, it gives CASSERSSYYGYTF.

This chain connects TRBV18 to TRBJ2-5; D gene uncertain. Germline V gives CDR1 KGHSH, CDR2 LQKENI. This CDR3 is built from 12 residues. V dropped 2 bases and J dropped 5 bases, with 6 bases sitting between them. CDR3 DNA: TGTGCCAGCTCACCATCCATGGAGACCCAGTACTTC. This encodes CASSPSMETQYF.

The CDR3 spells CAWSSFRDRVAKNIQYF. The DNA for the CDR3 is TGTGCCTGGAGTTCCTTCCGGGACAGGGTAGCCAAAAACATTCAGTACTTC. The chain employs TRBV30 and TRBJ2-4, with 9 bases lining up with TRBD1. Trimming removed 2 bases from V and 0 bases from J; junction bases left unmatched: 8. Looked up from germline, CDR1 is GTSNPN and CDR2 is SVGIG (reference sequence). The CDR3 is 17 residues long. Based on the CDR3 plus reference TRBV30 and TRBJ2-4, the full variable domain is SQTIHQWPATLVQPVGSPLSLECTVEGTSNPNLYWYRQAAGRGLQLLFYSVGIGQISSEVPQNLSASRPQDRQFILSSKKLLLSDSGFYLCAWSSFRDRVAKNIQYFGAGTRLSVL.

This clone was recorded only once. CDR3 nucleotide sequence: TGTGCCAGCAGTGAGGGGGGGGCCCAAGAGACCCAGTACTTC. As protein: CASSEGGAQETQYF. This rearrangement joins TRBV2 to TRBJ2-5, with D possibly matching TRBD2 (7 bases). V lost 3 bases to trimming and J lost 1 base, with 9 bases between them. Germline CDR1 reads SNHLY; CDR2 reads FYNNEI. The CDR3 loop spans 14 amino acids.

This clone occurred once. V gene TRBV11-2 combines with J gene TRBJ2-7; D call uncertain. The CDR3 has 15 residues. Germline-derived CDR1 and CDR2 are SGHAT and FQNNGV. Between the trimmed V and J ends, which lost 4 bases and 2 bases, there was a span of 15 bases. DNA of the CDR3: TGTGCCAGCAGCTCCCCCCACGACGGAGCCTACGAGCAGTACTTC. Protein: CASSSPHDGAYEQYF.

The CDR3 DNA is TGTGCCAGCAGCTCCAGGGTGTACGGTGAAGCTTTCTTT. Its translation: CASSSRVYGEAFF. The chain joins TRBV6-5 to TRBJ1-1; possible D gene TRBD1, 5 bases. Deletions cut 6 bases from V and 7 bases from J, with 15 bases between. Germline V gene lookup returns CDR1 MNHEY and CDR2 SVGAGI. CDR3 length: 13 residues.

The chain uses TRBV6-7 and TRBJ2-7, with 9 bases matching TRBD1. TRBV6-7 is annotated as an ORF whose role is uncertain. V lost 0 bases to trimming and J lost 5 bases; unmatched junction nucleotides: 8. The CDR3 runs 16 residues. CDR3 in amino acids: CASSYSPGQGYDEQYF. DNA of the CDR3: TGTGCCAGCAGTTACTCGCCGGGACAGGGTTATGACGAGCAGTACTTC.

The CDR3, as DNA: TGTGCCAGTGACCCCAGGGTTGGCACTGAAGCTTTCTTT. Translating gives CASDPRVGTEAFF. The chain links TRBV6-5 to TRBJ1-1; D might be TRBD1 (5 bases). CDR3 length: 13 amino acids. With 9 bases removed from V and 4 bases from J, the gap between germline ends came to 15 bases. Germline CDR1 MNHEY, CDR2 SVGAGI.

The genes are TRBV25-1 and TRBJ1-4; D uncertain. Germline-derived CDR1 and CDR2 are MGHDK and SYGVNS. V was shortened by 5 bases and J by 4 bases, with 2 bases between the two germline ends. This CDR3 contains 11 residues. The CDR3 loop is CASSYNEKLFF. The CDR3 nucleotides are TGTGCCAGCAGTTATAATGAAAAACTGTTTTTT. Full variable domain (outside the CDR3, taken from reference TRBV25-1 and TRBJ1-4): EADIYQTPRYLVIGTGKKITLECSQTMGHDKMYWYQQDPGMELHLIHYSYGVNSTEKGDLSSESTVSRIRTEHFPLTLESARPSHTSQYLCASSYNEKLFFGSGTQLSVL.

This clone was counted once. The rearrangement uses TRBV18 and TRBJ1-1, with a weak D call TRBD1 (6 bases). Trimming shortened V by 0 bases and J by 5 bases, and 16 bases separated the two germline ends. This CDR3 spans 16 amino acids. Germline V gene lookup returns CDR1 KGHSH and CDR2 LQKENI. The CDR3 spells CASSPPRTEVGTEAFF. CDR3 DNA: TGTGCCAGCTCACCACCAAGGACAGAAGTGGGTACTGAAGCTTTCTTT.

The J gene is TRBJ2-4, the V gene TRBV6-4; the match to TRBD1 covers 7 bases. CDR1 and CDR2 from the germline V gene are MRHNA and SNTAGT. Germline trimming cut 3 bases from V and 6 bases from J; bases unmatched to any gene: 5. This CDR3 contains 14 residues. As DNA, the CDR3 is TGTGCCAGCAGTGAGACAGGGTTAGGAAACATTCAGTACTTC. It yields the protein CASSETGLGNIQYF.

This clone was recorded once. The chain has TRBV11-3 and TRBJ2-5; tentatively, D is TRBD1 (6 bases). Germline V CDR1 and CDR2: SGHNT, YENEEA. The CDR3 spans 14 residues. The V end lost 5 bases, the J end lost 11 bases, and 21 bases lay between the germline ends. The CDR3 spells CASSPQTGISQQYF. The CDR3 coding sequence is TGTGCCAGCAGCCCCCAGACAGGAATCTCCCAACAGTACTTC.

This chain connects TRBV5-1 to TRBJ2-7, with D perhaps assigned TRBD1 or TRBD2 (6 bases each). Trimming removed 0 bases at V and 4 bases at J, with 17 bases between. The CDR3 is 16 residues long. Germline V CDR1 and CDR2: SGHRS, YFSETQ. CDR3 in amino acids: CASSLERGQGGYEQYF. The CDR3, as DNA: TGCGCCAGCAGCTTGGAACGGGGGCAAGGGGGATACGAGCAGTACTTC.

The chain combines TRBV12-3 or TRBV12-4 with TRBJ1-2, with 7 bases fitting TRBD1. There are 13 residues in the CDR3. J lost 5 bases, V lost 2 bases, and 2 bases had no gene match. The CDR3 bases are TGTGCCAGCAGTTTAAGGACAGGTTATGGCTACACCTTC. This sequence encodes CASSLRTGYGYTF.

This rearrangement joins TRBV12-3 or TRBV12-4 to TRBJ1-4; unclear D gene. The ends were cut back, 8 bases at V and 8 bases at J, with 15 bases in the middle. This CDR3 has 13 amino acids. CDR3 sequence (DNA): TGTGCCAGCTCTTCAGAACTTCGCGAAAAACTGTTTTTT. Residues: CASSSELREKLFF.